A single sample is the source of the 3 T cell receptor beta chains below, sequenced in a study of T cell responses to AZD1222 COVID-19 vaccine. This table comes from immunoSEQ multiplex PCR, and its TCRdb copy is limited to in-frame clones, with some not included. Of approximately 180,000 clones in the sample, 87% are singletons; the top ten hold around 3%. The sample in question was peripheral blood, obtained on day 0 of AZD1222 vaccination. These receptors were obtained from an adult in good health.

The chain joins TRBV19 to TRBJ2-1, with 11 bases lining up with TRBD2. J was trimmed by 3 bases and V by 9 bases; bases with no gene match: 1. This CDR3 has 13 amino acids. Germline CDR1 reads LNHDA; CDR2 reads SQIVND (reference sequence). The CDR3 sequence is CASTSGSYNEQFF. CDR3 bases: TGTGCCAGCACTAGCGGGAGCTACAATGAGCAGTTCTTC.

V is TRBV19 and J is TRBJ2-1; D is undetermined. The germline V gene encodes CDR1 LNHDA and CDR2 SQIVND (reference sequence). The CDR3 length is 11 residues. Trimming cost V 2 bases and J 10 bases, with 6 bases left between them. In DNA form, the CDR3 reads TGTGCCAGTAGTATAAGACTGGAGCAGTTCTTC. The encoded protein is CASSIRLEQFF.

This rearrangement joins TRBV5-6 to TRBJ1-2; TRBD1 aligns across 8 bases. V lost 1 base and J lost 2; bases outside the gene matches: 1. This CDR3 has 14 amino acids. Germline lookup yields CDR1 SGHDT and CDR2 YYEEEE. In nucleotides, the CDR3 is TGTGCCAGCAGCTTGCAGGGGGCGAACTATGGCTACACCTTC. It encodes CASSLQGANYGYTF.